These 19 T cell receptor beta chains came from one sample sequenced in a study of blood T cells in healthy people across ages. Alongside a J-beta primer mix, a sample-barcoded 5' primer served in a second PCR lasting about 7 to 11 cycles. TCRdb called the 5' RACE reads again in MiXCR, with one record for every CDR3 protein. The data hold roughly 800,000 distinct CDR3 sequences, with 55% to 75% observed a single time. Sequencing was carried out using blood. Receptors were obtained from a man younger than 40 in good health.

The V and J genes are TRBV5-8 and TRBJ2-4; no clear D gene. The J call could be wrong; TRBJ2-7 is a better fit for the DNA end. The CDR3 loop spans 16 amino acids. Germline CDR1 SGHTS, CDR2 YDEGEE. CDR3 sequence reads: CASKLARADGVYEQYF. CDR3 nucleotides: TGTGCCAGCAAGCTTGCCCGCGCCGACGGAGTATACGAGCAGTACTTC.

J is TRBJ2-1 and V is TRBV7-9; D not resolved. This CDR3 region has 12 residues. Trimming removed 2 bases from V and 9 bases from J, with 8 bases in between. Germline V lookup: CDR1 SEHNR, CDR2 FQNEAQ (reference sequence). In DNA, the CDR3 is TGTGCCAGCAGCTTACTCCCCACTGAGCAGTTCTTC. It codes for CASSLLPTEQFF.

This clonotype was seen a single time. This sequence joins TRBV2 and TRBJ1-5, with a possible D match to TRBD1 (6 bases). Germline loops: CDR1 SNHLY, CDR2 FYNNEI. V was cut by 11 bases and J by 4 bases, with 15 bases left in between. This CDR3 has 13 amino acids. The CDR3: CACYRDINQPQHF. CDR3 nucleotides: TGTGCCTGCTACCGGGACATTAATCAGCCCCAGCATTTT.

The rearrangement links TRBV10-3 to TRBJ2-1, with TRBD2 identical over 14 bases. Trimming took 9 bases from V and 0 from J; bases not matched to a gene: 7. This CDR3 has 17 residues. CDR1 is ENHRY and CDR2 is SYGVKD in the germline V gene. The CDR3 sequence is CAIRGTSGGSSYNEQFF. CDR3 coding DNA: TGTGCCATTCGTGGGACTAGCGGGGGAAGCTCCTACAATGAGCAGTTCTTC.

The chain employs TRBV28 and TRBJ1-1, with D tentatively TRBD1 (6 bases). Germline-derived CDR1 and CDR2 are MDHEN and SYDVKM. Trimming cost V 7 bases and J 0 bases, with 24 bases left between them. This CDR3 has 18 residues. The CDR3 is CASTSLGRGSWVNTEAFF. As DNA, the CDR3 is TGTGCCAGCACCTCCCTTGGGAGGGGGTCATGGGTGAACACTGAAGCTTTCTTT.

The chain recombines TRBV25-1 with TRBJ1-1, with a weak D call TRBD1 (6 bases). V lost 4 bases, J lost 3 bases, and 15 bases lay in between. This CDR3 is built from 15 residues. The germline gives CDR1 MGHDK, CDR2 SYGVNS. CDR3 protein: CASSATGFIDTEAFF. The CDR3 DNA follows: TGTGCCAGCAGTGCTACAGGGTTTATCGACACTGAAGCTTTCTTT.

The genes are TRBV5-8 and TRBJ2-7; no clear D. The CDR3 has 13 residues. The germline gives CDR1 SGHTS, CDR2 YDEGEE. V was cut by 4 bases and J by 6 bases, with 14 bases left in between. The CDR3 region has the DNA TGTGCCAGCAGCCATTATCGGGCCGGCGAGCAGTACTTC. Protein sequence: CASSHYRAGEQYF.

This clonotype was observed a few times. This rearrangement joins TRBV28 to TRBJ2-1; D is unclear. Germline V gene sequence: CDR1 MDHEN, CDR2 SYDVKM. CDR3 length: 14 residues. V lost 8 bases to trimming and J lost 10 bases, with 21 bases between them. CDR3 amino acids: CASGQAGTLVEQFF. The CDR3 DNA reads as TGTGCCAGCGGTCAGGCAGGAACCCTGGTAGAGCAGTTCTTC.

V gene TRBV12-3 or TRBV12-4 combines with J gene TRBJ1-2; D might be TRBD1 (5 bases). The CDR3 spans 14 residues. V lost 8 bases and J 4 bases, leaving 17 bases between the germline ends. CDR3 sequence (DNA): TGTGCCAGCGGACCGGGACGCACGTCCTATGGCTACACCTTC. The encoded protein is CASGPGRTSYGYTF.

The chain has TRBV20-1 and TRBJ1-2; perhaps TRBD1 as D (5 bases). Germline-derived CDR1 and CDR2 are DFQATT and SNEGSKA (reference sequence). The CDR3 sequence is 14 residues long. V was cut by 3 bases and J by 6 bases, with 17 bases left in between. CDR3 region: CSARSTGTPDGYTF. The CDR3, as DNA: TGCAGTGCTAGGTCGACCGGGACCCCCGATGGCTACACCTTC.

This clonotype has just a few counts. The chain employs TRBV5-5 and TRBJ2-5, with 10 bases fitting TRBD1. CDR3 length equals 15 residues. Germline V lookup: CDR1 SGHKS, CDR2 YYEKEE (reference sequence). After removal of 4 bases from V and 6 bases from J, the junction contained 9 bases not matched to a gene. DNA for the CDR3: TGTGCCAGCAGCAAGACAGGGGGCGTCGTGCAGACCCAGTACTTC. Amino acid sequence: CASSKTGGVVQTQYF. Based on the CDR3 plus reference TRBV5-5 and TRBJ2-5, the full variable domain is DAGVTQSPTHLIKTRGQQVTLRCSPISGHKSVSWYQQVLGQGPQFIFQYYEKEERGRGNFPDRFSARQFPNYSSELNVNALLLGDSALYLCASSKTGGVVQTQYFGPGTRLLVL.

This sequence joins TRBV4-2 and TRBJ2-5, with a tentative D call TRBD1 (6 bases). Germline CDR1 LGHNA, CDR2 YNFKEQ. The CDR3 length is 14 residues. Trimming removed 0 bases at V and 9 bases at J, with 14 bases between. CDR3 coding DNA: TGTGCCAGCAGCCAAGAATATGCACCAGGGGCCCAGTACTTC. Its protein is CASSQEYAPGAQYF.

The CDR3 sequence: CASSLDTGEETQYF. Written as DNA, the CDR3 is TGCGCCAGCAGCTTGGATACAGGGGAAGAGACCCAGTACTTC. The V gene is TRBV5-1, the J gene TRBJ2-5; 7 nucleotides align to TRBD1. The length of the CDR3 is 14 residues. V trimming: 0 bases; J trimming: 3 bases; junction bases outside the gene matches: 2. Looked up from germline, CDR1 is SGHRS and CDR2 is YFSETQ.

The table lists this clonotype with a few counts. This rearrangement joins TRBV20-1 to TRBJ2-5; 14 positions match TRBD2. The last part of the DNA fits TRBJ2-7 better; the J call may be wrong. From germline, CDR1 is DFQATT and CDR2 SNEGSKA (reference sequence). This CDR3 has 13 amino acids. The CDR3 DNA sequence: TGCAGTGCTGGGACTAGCGGGGGTTACGAGCAGTACTTC. This gives the protein CSAGTSGGYEQYF.

The rearrangement joins TRBV20-1 to TRBJ2-5; the match to TRBD2 covers 12 bases. The J call is doubtful: the DNA matches TRBJ2-7 better. The CDR3 length is 14 residues. Germline V gives CDR1 DFQATT, CDR2 SNEGSKA (reference sequence). This CDR3 reads CSATTTSGSFEQYF. The CDR3 region has the DNA TGCAGTGCTACGACGACTAGCGGGAGCTTCGAGCAGTACTTC.

Worth noting for this clonotype: One end of the junction varies from germline; a read error may be responsible. This chain joins TRBV7-2 and TRBJ2-3; 8 bases line up with TRBD1. This CDR3 comprises 16 residues. Germline CDR1 reads SGHTA; CDR2 reads FQGNSA. The CDR3 DNA follows: TGTGCCGGCAGCTCAACAGGGGGATCAGGTACAGATACGCAGTATTTT. This codes for CAGSSTGGSGTDTQYF.

The chain links TRBV27 to TRBJ2-1, with D maybe TRBD1 (6 bases). This CDR3 has 11 residues. V gave up 7 bases and J gave up 8 bases, with 9 bases separating them. Germline V gene sequence: CDR1 MNHEY, CDR2 SMNVEV (reference sequence). CDR3 in amino acids: CASIQGYEQFF. The CDR3 DNA is TGTGCCAGCATCCAGGGGTATGAGCAGTTCTTC.

The gene calls are TRBV6-2 or TRBV6-3 and TRBJ2-5; D is possibly TRBD1 (6 bases). The closer fit of TRBJ2-7 to the DNA end suggests the J call may be wrong. Germline V CDR1 and CDR2: MNHEY, SVGEGT. This CDR3 region has 14 residues. The DNA for the CDR3 is TGTGCCACCGCCAGGGCAGGGGTCCCCTACGAGCAGTACTTC. Its translation: CATARAGVPYEQYF.

This clonotype was detected only once. The chain uses TRBV20-1 and TRBJ2-7; possibly TRBD2 for D (7 bases). The DNA end is a closer match to TRBJ2-5, so the J assignment may be wrong. The V gene's germline CDR1 is DFQATT and CDR2 SNEGSKA (reference sequence). This CDR3 comprises 13 residues. The CDR3 coding sequence is TGCAGTGTATCTGGGGGGGGCTCAGAGACCCAGTACTTC. It translates to CSVSGGGSETQYF.